This T cell receptor beta chain was observed in a study of glioma-infiltrating T cells. TCR alpha and beta CDR3 regions were amplified from RNA using iRepertoire nested multiplex PCR. For one-step reverse transcription and amplification, about 85-400 ng of tissue mRNA or PBMC total RNA was used. TCRdb recomputed calls from the multiplex PCR reads with MiXCR, one row per CDR3 protein. The data hold about 130,000 distinct CDR3 sequences, with around a quarter observed a single time. The CDR3 extends over 15 amino acids. In germline, CDR1 is SGHNT, CDR2 YYREEE (reference sequence). The germline V and J ends were trimmed by 1 base and 3 bases, with 13 bases remaining between them. This clonotype was counted at least ten times.

This clonotype was sampled from a human donor with low-grade glioma or glioblastoma, undergoing nonglioma brain surgery, or in good health (not recorded which). The sequenced sample consisted of glioma tissue, nonneoplastic brain tissue, or PBMCs (not recorded which). The V gene is TRBV5-4, the J gene TRBJ2-5; no reliable D call. CDR3 coding DNA: TGTGCCAGCAGCTTGCCGGCGGACGGTGAAGAGACCCAGTACTTC. This encodes CASSLPADGEETQYF. Drawing the rest from reference TRBV5-4 and TRBJ2-5, the complete variable domain is ETGVTQSPTHLIKTRGQQVTLRCSSQSGHNTVSWYQQALGQGPQFIFQYYREEENGRGNFPPRFSGLQFPNYSSELNVNALELDDSALYLCASSLPADGEETQYFGPGTRLLVL.